Presented here are 18 T cell receptor beta chains from one specimen sequenced in a study of cytomegalovirus exposure and HLA in healthy donors. Measured with immunoSEQ multiplex PCR; TCRdb has only the in-frame clones, and not every one. The data hold around 140,000 clones, with over 80% observed a single time. Sequenced material: PBMCs. The receptors originated from a man between 18 and 29 years old in good health and CMV-seropositive.

The chain has TRBV5-1 and TRBJ2-3, with TRBD2 matching over 12 bases. Germline V gene lookup returns CDR1 SGHRS and CDR2 YFSETQ. CDR3 length: 15 amino acids. V shed 7 bases, J shed 3 bases, and the junction held 6 bases outside the gene matches. The CDR3: CASSLAGGRTDTQYF. The CDR3 region has the DNA TGCGCCAGCTCACTAGCGGGGGGCCGAACAGATACGCAGTATTTT.

This clone was counted a few times. CDR3 loop: CASSEEGHSGNTIYF. In DNA form, the CDR3 reads TGTGCCAGCAGTGAGGAAGGACACTCTGGAAACACCATATATTTT. V gene TRBV2 combines with J gene TRBJ1-3; tentatively, D is TRBD1 (5 bases). The germline gives CDR1 SNHLY, CDR2 FYNNEI. V was shortened by 3 bases and J by 0 bases, with 9 bases between the two germline ends. The CDR3 contains 15 residues.

The genes are TRBV18 and TRBJ1-3; 8 bases line up with TRBD1. CDR1 KGHSH and CDR2 LQKENI come from the germline V gene. V lost 3 bases, J lost 1 base, and 5 bases stayed unmatched. The CDR3 contains 16 residues. In nucleotides, the CDR3 is TGTGCCAGCTCACCTAGACAGGGGAGTTCTGGAAACACCATATATTTT. Translating gives CASSPRQGSSGNTIYF.

The chain couples TRBV2 to TRBJ1-5; D is undetermined. Per the germline V gene, CDR1 is SNHLY and CDR2 is FYNNEI. Deletions cut 9 bases from V and 0 bases from J, with 12 bases between. CDR3 size: 14 residues. Written as DNA, the CDR3 is TGTGCCAGTTTACCCTACCTTAGCAATCAGCCCCAGCATTTT. Translating it yields CASLPYLSNQPQHF.

The chain uses TRBV5-1 and TRBJ2-4; D perhaps matches TRBD1 (5 bases). The germline V gene has CDR1 SGHRS and CDR2 YFSETQ. The CDR3 covers 14 residues. Trimming shortened V by 0 bases and J by 5 bases, and 9 bases separated the two germline ends. The CDR3 sequence: CASSLVIGENIQYF. The CDR3 DNA reads as TGCGCCAGCAGCTTGGTAATAGGGGAAAACATTCAGTACTTC.

V usage is TRBV18 and J usage is TRBJ2-3; the D gene is possibly TRBD2 (5 bases). This CDR3 region has 13 residues. Deletions cut 1 base from V and 4 bases from J, with 6 bases between. CDR1 KGHSH and CDR2 LQKENI come from the germline V gene. CDR3: CASSPLASDTQYF. The CDR3 coding sequence is TGTGCCAGCTCACCACTAGCGTCAGATACGCAGTATTTT. Supplemented by reference TRBV18 and TRBJ2-3, the full variable domain reads NAGVMQNPRHLVRRRGQEARLRCSPMKGHSHVYWYRQLPEEGLKFMVYLQKENIIDESGMPKERFSAEFPKEGPSILRIQQVVRGDSAAYFCASSPLASDTQYFGPGTRLTVL.

This clone appeared a single time. The rearrangement uses TRBV30 and TRBJ2-1, with 11 bases identical to TRBD2. Per the germline V gene, CDR1 is GTSNPN and CDR2 is SVGIG (reference sequence). There are 14 residues in the CDR3. With 2 bases clipped from V and 6 bases from J, the junction kept 3 bases outside the gene matches. The CDR3 DNA is TGTGCCTGGAGTCGACTAGCGGGGTTCAATGAGCAGTTCTTC. Residues: CAWSRLAGFNEQFF. Drawing the rest from reference TRBV30 and TRBJ2-1, the complete variable domain is SQTIHQWPATLVQPVGSPLSLECTVEGTSNPNLYWYRQAAGRGLQLLFYSVGIGQISSEVPQNLSASRPQDRQFILSSKKLLLSDSGFYLCAWSRLAGFNEQFFGPGTRLTVL.

V gene TRBV7-6 combines with J gene TRBJ2-2; D call uncertain. This CDR3 has 15 amino acids. Looked up from germline, CDR1 is SGHVS and CDR2 is FNYEAQ. V lost 0 bases and J 0 bases, leaving 5 bases between the germline ends. The CDR3 DNA reads as TGTGCCAGCAGCTTAGCCCCTGCGAACACCGGGGAGCTGTTTTTT. Its protein is CASSLAPANTGELFF.

CDR3 loop: CASSPTVTYNEQFF. For the CDR3, the DNA is TGCGCCAGCAGTCCCACGGTGACCTACAATGAGCAGTTCTTC. The V call is TRBV10-1, the J call TRBJ2-1; D call uncertain. V was shortened by 5 bases and J by 2 bases, with 10 bases between the two germline ends. Germline CDR1 WNHNN, CDR2 SYGVQD (reference sequence). CDR3 length equals 14 residues.

V is TRBV30 and J is TRBJ2-5; TRBD2 aligns across 7 bases. J gave up 4 bases and V 1 base, and 9 bases lay outside the gene matches. The CDR3 runs 15 residues. CDR1 and CDR2 (germline): GTSNPN, SVGIG (reference sequence). The CDR3 coding sequence is TGTGCCTGGAGTGAACGGATTGGGGGGGGAGAGACCCAGTACTTC. Translation gives CAWSERIGGGETQYF.

This clone is a singleton in its sample. The gene calls are TRBV5-1 and TRBJ2-1, with 10 bases identical to TRBD2. CDR1 and CDR2 from the germline V gene are SGHRS and YFSETQ. V was clipped by 0 bases and J by 7 bases; unmatched bases: 4. The CDR3 is 15 residues long. The CDR3: CASSLESSGSNEQFF. The CDR3 DNA reads TGCGCCAGCAGCTTGGAGTCTAGCGGGAGTAATGAGCAGTTCTTC.

The J gene is TRBJ2-7, the V gene TRBV2; 9 nucleotides agree with TRBD2. CDR3 length: 14 amino acids. Trimming took 6 bases from V and 5 from J; bases not matched to a gene: 8. Germline V gene sequence: CDR1 SNHLY, CDR2 FYNNEI. The CDR3 here is CASRLAGAGDEQYF. CDR3 sequence (DNA): TGTGCCAGCAGATTAGCGGGGGCTGGCGACGAGCAGTACTTC.

This sequence joins TRBV13 and TRBJ2-7; 7 bases line up with TRBD1. V shed 4 bases, J shed 6 bases, and the junction held 9 bases outside the gene matches. From germline, CDR1 is PRHDT and CDR2 FYEKMQ (reference sequence). This CDR3 has 14 residues. CDR3 sequence reads: CASSYRRGLSEQYF. In DNA, the CDR3 is TGTGCCAGCAGCTACCGCAGGGGGTTGAGCGAGCAGTACTTC.

The rearrangement links TRBV19 to TRBJ1-2, with TRBD1 identical over 7 bases. CDR1 and CDR2 (germline): LNHDA, SQIVND (reference sequence). J was trimmed by 4 bases and V by 3 bases; bases with no gene match: 11. The CDR3 contains 16 residues. CDR3 nucleotide sequence: TGTGCCAGTAGTATTACCGGTGAAAGGGGGCTCTATGGCTACACCTTC. This gives the protein CASSITGERGLYGYTF.

The chain combines TRBV7-9 with TRBJ2-7; D remains unclear. Deletions cut 3 bases from V and 5 bases from J, with 14 bases between. The CDR3 is 14 amino acids. Germline V gene lookup returns CDR1 SEHNR and CDR2 FQNEAQ (reference sequence). The DNA for the CDR3 is TGTGCCAGCAGCTTTAATGGGCAGATCCACGAGCAGTACTTC. Its protein product is CASSFNGQIHEQYF.

The chain links TRBV7-8 to TRBJ2-2; 13 bases are a match to TRBD2. Per the germline V gene, CDR1 is SGHVS and CDR2 is FQNEAQ. V was clipped by 5 bases and J by 0 bases; unmatched bases: 6. This CDR3 contains 18 residues. The CDR3 DNA sequence: TGTGCCAGCAGCCAACTAGCGGGGGGGCCCTCGAACACCGGGGAGCTGTTTTTT. The encoded protein is CASSQLAGGPSNTGELFF.

V gene TRBV19 combines with J gene TRBJ2-3; no definite D call. Germline V gene sequence: CDR1 LNHDA, CDR2 SQIVND (reference sequence). The length of the CDR3 is 13 residues. Trimming removed 7 bases at V and 2 bases at J, with 10 bases between. The CDR3 region has the DNA TGTGCCAGTAACGGCGGCCCCACAGATACGCAGTATTTT. This translates into CASNGGPTDTQYF.

The gene calls are TRBV30 and TRBJ1-5, with a possible D match to TRBD1 (6 bases). Looked up from germline, CDR1 is GTSNPN and CDR2 is SVGIG (reference sequence). The CDR3 sequence is 14 residues long. Trimming shortened V by 0 bases and J by 4 bases, and 10 bases separated the two germline ends. CDR3 bases: TGTGCCTGGAGTGTACAAAGGGGGAATCAGCCCCAGCATTTT. It encodes CAWSVQRGNQPQHF.